These T cell receptor beta chains were read from a single sample in a study of cytomegalovirus exposure and HLA in healthy donors. The table came from immunoSEQ multiplex PCR; TCRdb's copy has only in-frame clones and leaves some out. The sample gives some 200,000 clones, 65% to 90% of which show up once; over 5.5% is in the top ten. The sample taken for sequencing was PBMCs. Receptors originate from a man between 40 and 49 years old in good health and CMV-seropositive. Each CDR3 is given without its conserved first and last residue. D genes are given only for firm matches. Clone size is stated in some rows and not others, as once, few, many or a class when expanded.

D,V,size,length,J,CDR3
TRBD1,TRBV25-1,.,13,TRBJ2-3,ASSDMGQGTDTQY
TRBD2,TRBV9,.,13,TRBJ2-1,ASSFSGGDSDEQF
.,TRBV7-6,.,11,.,ASTDGHSYEQY
.,TRBV2,few,13,TRBJ2-1,ASILSGGGHNEQF
TRBD2,TRBV28,many,13,TRBJ2-3,ASMGWRGAIDTQY
.,TRBV5-3,.,15,TRBJ1-5,ARSLRTEGISNQPQH
TRBD1,TRBV2,.,13,TRBJ2-7,ASSKDRGRSYEQY
.,TRBV4-3,once,13,TRBJ2-2,ASSQAGVGTGELF
TRBD2,TRBV27,few,12,TRBJ2-7,ASSSRGGVGEQY
.,TRBV4-3,few,13,TRBJ2-1,ASSQGGSEVNEQF
.,TRBV4-3,.,13,TRBJ2-7,ASSQEGGAPYEQY
TRBD1,TRBV14,.,14,TRBJ1-4,ASSQPDRATNEKLF
TRBD1,TRBV6-1,.,13,TRBJ1-2,ASSGRTGENYGYT
.,TRBV5-4,.,11,TRBJ1-2,ASSPQGAAGYT
TRBD1,TRBV5-4,.,12,TRBJ2-3,ASSPDRGTNTQY
.,TRBV7-8,.,10,TRBJ1-2,ASSFSSYGYT
.,TRBV19,once,12,TRBJ2-7,ASSIGQGKDEQY
.,TRBV4-3,.,12,TRBJ2-5,ASSQDGGKETQY
.,TRBV7-3,.,11,TRBJ1-4,ASSIDPGEKLF
TRBD1,TRBV5-6,.,13,TRBJ1-1,ASSSGQGANTEAF
.,TRBV27,.,13,TRBJ2-3,ASSNAGLREDTQY
.,TRBV27,.,12,TRBJ2-7,ASSKGRDMREQY
.,TRBV7-2,once,10,TRBJ1-2,ASSLTPYGYT
TRBD1,TRBV7-9,.,13,TRBJ1-1,ASSSGTVRNTEAF
.,TRBV7-2,.,13,TRBJ1-1,ASSLTGLVGTEAF
TRBD1,TRBV6-5,few,12,TRBJ1-2,ASSTATGIYGYT
.,TRBV4-3,few,15,TRBJ1-3,ASSQLGGKGSGNTIY
TRBD1,TRBV30,.,11,.,ALYQTGVDEQY
.,TRBV5-1,.,13,TRBJ1-2,ASSPERGPIRGYT
TRBD1,TRBV7-9,.,14,TRBJ1-2,SSSLVGTGTNYGYT
.,TRBV2,.,13,TRBJ1-4,ASSEEWEGFEKLF
TRBD2,TRBV9,few,13,TRBJ2-1,ASTHSGDSYNEQF
.,TRBV5-1,once,15,TRBJ2-3,ASSLEGSVLGTDTQY
TRBD2,TRBV5-1,.,15,TRBJ2-5,ASSLYGTSFNQETQY
TRBD1,TRBV10-3,.,13,TRBJ1-2,AISAPDRPLGGYT
TRBD1,TRBV4-1,once,13,TRBJ2-7,ASSPGQGWANEQY
TRBD1,TRBV7-7,.,11,TRBJ2-7,ASSPDRVGEQY
TRBD1,TRBV2,.,16,TRBJ2-2,ASGLVRPGTAATGELF
.,TRBV27,.,12,TRBJ2-5,ASSYRARPETQY
TRBD2,TRBV9,.,14,TRBJ2-5,ASSVGGLAVQETQY
.,TRBV15,.,12,TRBJ2-3,ATSRDPFTDTQY
TRBD1,TRBV19,.,10,TRBJ2-7,ATSTGAYEQY
TRBD1,TRBV5-1,.,12,TRBJ2-3,ASDRTGGTDTQY
.,TRBV19,.,12,TRBJ2-3,ASSAGLRTDTQY